The 26 T cell receptor beta chains reported below all come from one sample, sequenced in a study of OX40 agonist ivuxolimab in advanced cancers. The method was immunoSEQ multiplex PCR; TCRdb's version includes in-frame clones alone and lacks a portion of them. The sample records roughly 69,000 clones, approximately 91% being singletons. Sequenced here: CD4+ or CD8+ T cells sorted from blood, sampled in a trial of the OX40 agonist ivuxolimab. All receptors derive from an adult with an advanced solid tumor such as melanoma, head and neck, liver or kidney cancer.

V and J are TRBV10-3 and TRBJ2-1; D gene unclear. The CDR3 is 17 residues long. Trimming removed 4 bases at V and 0 bases at J, with 16 bases between. CDR1 and CDR2 (germline): ENHRY, SYGVKD. The CDR3 here is CAISGTAVLSSYNEQFF. CDR3 DNA: TGTGCCATCAGTGGGACCGCCGTTCTGAGCTCCTACAATGAGCAGTTCTTC.

Of note for this clone: A read error may account for a junction end that differs from germline. The V and J genes are TRBV7-7 and TRBJ2-3, with 7 positions matching TRBD2. Germline CDR1 and CDR2: SSHAT and FNYEAQ (reference sequence). This CDR3 spans 16 amino acids. The CDR3 here is CASSPTLASGTDTQYF. The CDR3 DNA reads as TGTGCTAGCAGCCCGACACTAGCGTCAGGCACAGATACGCAGTATTTT.

The chain recombines TRBV11-3 with TRBJ2-1, with D maybe TRBD2 (6 bases). Trimming left V 5 bases short and J 1 base short, with 12 bases between. CDR3 length: 15 residues. Germline lookup yields CDR1 SGHNT and CDR2 YENEEA. The CDR3 bases are TGTGCCAGCAGCCCAATAGCGGTTTCCTACAATGAGCAGTTCTTC. It yields the protein CASSPIAVSYNEQFF. The entire variable domain, with the rest obtained from reference TRBV11-3 and TRBJ2-1, is as follows: EAGVVQSPRYKIIEKKQPVAFWCNPISGHNTLYWYLQNLGQGPELLIRYENEEAVDDSQLPKDRFSAERLKGVDSTLKIQPAELGDSAVYLCASSPIAVSYNEQFFGPGTRLTVL.

The rearrangement uses TRBV28 and TRBJ2-7; TRBD2 matches 11 bases. Trimming took 4 bases from V and 5 from J; bases not matched to a gene: 4. From germline, CDR1 is MDHEN and CDR2 SYDVKM. The CDR3 runs 14 residues. The DNA of the CDR3 is TGTGCCAGCAGTTCTAGCGGGAGGTCCCACGAGCAGTACTTC. This sequence encodes CASSSSGRSHEQYF.

The chain links TRBV27 to TRBJ1-2; TRBD1 might be the D (6 bases). V was shortened by 3 bases and J by 2 bases, with 10 bases between the two germline ends. This CDR3 is built from 14 residues. The germline V gene has CDR1 MNHEY and CDR2 SMNVEV (reference sequence). CDR3 sequence: CASSFRGGNYGYTF. CDR3 nucleotide sequence: TGTGCCAGCAGTTTTAGGGGGGGAAACTATGGCTACACCTTC.

The chain is built from TRBV19 and TRBJ1-2; 8 bases map to TRBD1. The CDR3 is made up of 12 amino acids. V was clipped by 8 bases and J by 10 bases; unmatched bases: 9. Germline CDR1 and CDR2: LNHDA and SQIVND (reference sequence). CDR3 bases: TGTGCCAGTTCCCAGGACAGGGCCTTCTACACCTTC. It encodes CASSQDRAFYTF.

The V and J genes are TRBV11-3 and TRBJ2-2; 12 positions agree with TRBD2. CDR1 and CDR2 (germline): SGHNT, YENEEA. The CDR3 is 15 residues long. Germline trimming cut 4 bases from V and 7 bases from J; bases unmatched to any gene: 4. The DNA of the CDR3 is TGTGCCAGCAGCTCAGGACTAGCGGGGTACGGGGAGCTGTTTTTT. This sequence encodes CASSSGLAGYGELFF.

The chain has TRBV27 and TRBJ2-7; D unresolved. This CDR3 contains 17 residues. Trimming stripped 3 bases from V and 3 bases from J, with 21 bases between. Per germline, CDR1 MNHEY and CDR2 SMNVEV (reference sequence). CDR3 amino acids: CASSFTQRGKSLYEQYF. DNA of the CDR3: TGTGCCAGCAGTTTCACCCAACGCGGCAAATCCCTCTACGAGCAGTACTTC.

The DNA of the CDR3 is TGCAGCGTTGTCTCCAGCGGGCAGTACTTC. Protein product: CSVVSSGQYF. The rearrangement joins TRBV29-1 to TRBJ2-5, with a possible D match to TRBD2 (6 bases). V gave up 4 bases and J gave up 11 bases, with 11 bases separating them. This CDR3 is 10 amino acids long. Germline CDR1 SQVTM, CDR2 ANQGSEA.

V gene TRBV18 combines with J gene TRBJ2-7; D is unclear. The germline V gene encodes CDR1 KGHSH and CDR2 LQKENI. Trimming took 1 base from V and 2 from J, leaving 6 bases between them. CDR3 size: 13 residues. The CDR3 protein is CASSPQGPYEQYF. In DNA, the CDR3 is TGTGCCAGCTCACCACAGGGTCCCTACGAGCAGTACTTC.

The V and J genes are TRBV27 and TRBJ1-1; D possibly corresponds to TRBD1 (6 bases). Trimming pared 6 bases from V and 1 base from J, leaving 15 bases between. The CDR3 has 15 residues. Germline CDR1 MNHEY, CDR2 SMNVEV (reference sequence). The CDR3 protein is CASRGAYRENTEAFF. The CDR3, as DNA: TGTGCCAGCAGGGGGGCATACAGGGAGAACACTGAAGCTTTCTTT.

The chain couples TRBV23-1 to TRBJ1-3; D is unresolved. TRBV23-1 is designated an ORF whose function remains uncertain. The ends were cut back, 7 bases at V and 5 bases at J, with 15 bases in the middle. The CDR3 totals 14 residues. This chain's CDR3 is CASTRPAFRNTIYF. DNA for the CDR3: TGCGCCAGCACCCGGCCAGCATTTCGAAACACCATATATTTT.

The chain is built from TRBV21-1 and TRBJ1-5; TRBD1 reflects the table's D call only, with no check against the DNA. TRBV21-1 is given as a pseudogene. The CDR3 sequence is 16 residues long. This CDR3 reads CASSNSMTGENQPQHF. CDR3 coding DNA: TGTGCCAGCAGCAACTCTATGACAGGGGAAAATCAGCCCCAGCATTTT.

Of note for this clone: Other DNA sequences in the sample encode the same CDR3. V gene TRBV5-6 combines with J gene TRBJ1-5; tentative D call: TRBD1 (5 bases). The V end lost 0 bases, the J end lost 2 bases, and 12 bases lay between the germline ends. This CDR3 spans 16 amino acids. Germline-derived CDR1 and CDR2 are SGHDT and YYEEEE. CDR3 nucleotide sequence: TGTGCCAGCAGCTTGGGGGCGGGGGGAGGCAATCAGCCCCAGCATTTT. Protein: CASSLGAGGGNQPQHF.

The gene calls are TRBV4-2 and TRBJ1-2, with no clear D. This CDR3 comprises 15 residues. Germline V CDR1 and CDR2: LGHNA, YNFKEQ. Trimming pared 0 bases from V and 4 bases from J, leaving 12 bases between. DNA of the CDR3: TGTGCCAGCAGCCAAGATTCCGCCATTAGCTATGGCTACACCTTC. Translated, it gives CASSQDSAISYGYTF.

The rearrangement joins TRBV28 to TRBJ1-2; 8 bases map to TRBD1. The CDR3 is 16 residues long. Germline CDR1 MDHEN, CDR2 SYDVKM. With 5 bases clipped from V and 1 base from J, the junction kept 9 bases outside the gene matches. The CDR3 loop reads CASSPLTGGYNYGYTF. In DNA form, the CDR3 reads TGTGCCAGCAGTCCCCTAACAGGGGGATATAACTATGGCTACACCTTC.

The V gene is TRBV15, the J gene TRBJ1-2; 7 bases are a match to TRBD1. The CDR3 spans 12 residues. Trimming at V came to 8 bases and at J to 4 bases, leaving 4 bases not matched to a gene. Germline values: CDR1 LNHNV, CDR2 YYDKDF (reference sequence). In DNA form, the CDR3 reads TGTGCCACCCGGGCAGGGGGCTATGGCTACACCTTC. It encodes CATRAGGYGYTF.

The J gene is TRBJ1-2, the V gene TRBV5-4; 9 nucleotides match TRBD1. Germline CDR1 and CDR2: SGHNT and YYREEE (reference sequence). The CDR3 is 14 residues long. J gave up 4 bases and V 3 bases, and 4 bases lay outside the gene matches. The CDR3 DNA is TGTGCCAGCAGCTCCTGGGGACAGGGCTATGGCTACACCTTC. Translating gives CASSSWGQGYGYTF.

This clone was picked up a small number of times. The chain uses TRBV13 and TRBJ2-5; 9 nucleotides match TRBD1. V lost 4 bases to trimming and J lost 4 bases; unmatched junction nucleotides: 1. CDR3 size: 13 residues. The germline gives CDR1 PRHDT, CDR2 FYEKMQ (reference sequence). CDR3 coding DNA: TGTGCCAGCAGCTCGGACAGGGGAGAGACCCAGTACTTC. Translating it yields CASSSDRGETQYF.

This clone came up once. The chain has TRBV28 and TRBJ1-5; 12 nucleotides align to TRBD1. Germline V gene data show CDR1 as MDHEN and CDR2 as SYDVKM. The CDR3 consists of 15 residues. After removal of 4 bases from V and 7 bases from J, the junction contained 5 bases not matched to a gene. CDR3 bases: TGTGCCAGCAGTTCCGGGACAGGGGGCTACCAGCCCCAGCATTTT. Translated, it gives CASSSGTGGYQPQHF.

The chain links TRBV4-1 to TRBJ1-2; no reliable D call. In germline, CDR1 is MGHRA, CDR2 YSYEKL. The germline V and J ends were trimmed by 1 base and 2 bases, with 8 bases remaining between them. This CDR3 contains 14 residues. The CDR3 spells CASSQARGNYGYTF. DNA of the CDR3: TGCGCCAGCAGCCAAGCTCGGGGAAACTATGGCTACACCTTC.

The chain combines TRBV27 with TRBJ2-6; tentatively, D is TRBD1 or TRBD2 (5 bases each). Between the trimmed V and J ends, which lost 3 bases and 2 bases, there was a span of 14 bases. The CDR3 is made up of 17 amino acids. In germline, CDR1 is MNHEY, CDR2 SMNVEV (reference sequence). CDR3 loop: CASSFSEGNPGANVLTF. Here the CDR3 DNA reads TGTGCCAGCAGTTTTTCCGAGGGGAACCCTGGGGCCAACGTCCTGACTTTC.

V gene TRBV7-5 combines with J gene TRBJ2-7; the DNA was not used to check the table's D call, TRBD2. TRBV7-5 is designated a pseudogene. The CDR3 has 13 amino acids. The CDR3 DNA reads TGTGCCAGAAGCCCCCACTACGGGAGAGAGCAGTACTTC. This codes for CARSPHYGREQYF.

The V gene is TRBV9, the J gene TRBJ1-1, with D unresolved. This CDR3 contains 13 residues. Germline V CDR1 and CDR2: SGDLS, YYNGEE. V lost 0 bases and J lost 1, with 4 bases in between. The CDR3 region has the DNA TGTGCCAGCAGCGTAGGAACGAACACTGAAGCTTTCTTT. This sequence encodes CASSVGTNTEAFF.

V usage is TRBV27 and J usage is TRBJ2-2; 8 bases map to TRBD2. Germline V gives CDR1 MNHEY, CDR2 SMNVEV (reference sequence). This CDR3 has 16 residues. The V gene end was trimmed by 5 bases and the J gene end by 6 bases; junction bases not matched to a gene: 11. CDR3 amino acids: CASSSLGLVNAGELFF. The CDR3 region has the DNA TGTGCCAGCAGTAGCCTGGGACTAGTCAACGCCGGGGAGCTGTTTTTT.

Here the CDR3 DNA reads TGTGCCAGCAGCGCCGGGGAGTACAATGAGCAGTTCTTC. It encodes CASSAGEYNEQFF. This rearrangement joins TRBV9 to TRBJ2-1, with D maybe TRBD2 (5 bases). The germline V and J ends were trimmed by 3 bases and 4 bases, with 8 bases remaining between them. From germline, CDR1 is SGDLS and CDR2 YYNGEE. This CDR3 spans 13 amino acids.